This entry lists 14 T cell receptor beta chains sequenced from one sample in a study of blood T cell repertoires in COVID-19 (dated by TCRdb to 2020 to 2021). Library generation was performed with the immunoSEQ multiplex PCR assay. TCRdb retrieved this table from immuneACCESS and kept in-frame rearrangements only. Not all clones are present; in checked studies, unresolved V genes account for under half, and no reason is known for the remainder. The sample profile shows over 150,000 clones; 65% to 85% of them were found once. The top ten clones comprise approximately 2.9% of the sample. Sequenced sample: peripheral blood. The receptors were gathered from a woman aged 55-69 years with acute or convalescent COVID-19.

This chain connects TRBV4-3 to TRBJ1-3; D is perhaps TRBD1 (6 bases). This CDR3 spans 15 amino acids. The V end was cut by 0 bases, the J end by 4 bases, with 10 bases between. CDR1 is LGHNA, CDR2 YSLEER, per germline. CDR3 protein: CASSQETGSGNTIYF. The CDR3 coding sequence is TGCGCCAGCAGCCAAGAAACAGGGAGCGGAAACACCATATATTTT.

The chain recombines TRBV6-2 or TRBV6-3 with TRBJ2-2; D is uncertain. CDR1 MNHEY and CDR2 SVGEGT come from the germline V gene. The ends were cut back, 0 bases at V and 3 bases at J, with 5 bases in the middle. This CDR3 contains 14 residues. The CDR3: CASSYSSYTGELFF. The CDR3 DNA is TGTGCCAGCAGTTACTCTTCTTACACCGGGGAGCTGTTTTTT.

The CDR3 DNA is TGTGCCAGCAGCTCGAGCGGGGGGGCGTTGAAGACCCAGTACTTC. It yields the protein CASSSSGGALKTQYF. The chain joins TRBV7-2 to TRBJ2-5, with 10 bases that match TRBD2. In germline, CDR1 is SGHTA, CDR2 FQGNSA. The CDR3 has 15 amino acids. Trimming removed 4 bases from V and 6 bases from J; junction bases left unmatched: 8.

The chain combines TRBV7-9 with TRBJ1-2, with TRBD1 matching 8 bases. CDR3 length: 12 amino acids. The V gene's germline CDR1 is SEHNR and CDR2 FQNEAQ (reference sequence). V trimming: 7 bases; J trimming: 7 bases; junction bases outside the gene matches: 5. CDR3 nucleotides: TGTGCCAGCACCCTCCAGGGGGCTGGCTACACCTTC. It yields the protein CASTLQGAGYTF.

J is TRBJ2-1 and V is TRBV3-1 (or the pseudogene TRBV3-2); 11 bases map to TRBD2. With 0 bases clipped from V and 7 bases from J, the junction kept 8 bases outside the gene matches. Germline CDR1 is LGHDT and CDR2 is YNNKEL (reference sequence). This CDR3 contains 17 residues. In DNA, the CDR3 is TGTGCCAGCAGCCAAGAGTTCCTAGCGGGGGGACAAAATGAGCAGTTCTTC. It is translated as CASSQEFLAGGQNEQFF.

This clone was found once. V is TRBV3-1 (or the pseudogene TRBV3-2) and J is TRBJ2-3, with TRBD2 matching over 16 bases. Germline loops: CDR1 LGHDT, CDR2 YNNKEL (reference sequence). The J segment lost 4 bases and the V segment lost 1 base, leaving 2 bases of the junction unmatched. The CDR3 totals 17 residues. This chain's CDR3 is CASSQAGTSGGADTQYF. As DNA, the CDR3 is TGTGCCAGCAGCCAAGCAGGGACTAGCGGGGGGGCAGATACGCAGTATTTT.

The rearrangement joins TRBV11-2 to TRBJ2-3, with 9 bases fitting TRBD2. V dropped 5 bases and J dropped 6; count of bases not matched to a gene: 9. CDR1 is SGHAT, CDR2 FQNNGV, per germline. The CDR3 loop spans 15 amino acids. Here the CDR3 DNA reads TGTGCCAGCAGCCGAGCTGGCGGGGGGGTGGATACGCAGTATTTT. It specifies CASSRAGGGVDTQYF.

This rearrangement joins TRBV18 to TRBJ1-2; TRBD1 aligns across 10 bases. The trim removed 6 bases at V and 0 bases at J, leaving 7 bases unmatched. The germline CDR1 and CDR2 sequences are KGHSH and LQKENI. The CDR3 has 16 residues. The CDR3 nucleotides are TGTGCCAGCTCGCCTTACGGACAGGGGGCTAACTATGGCTACACCTTC. It yields the protein CASSPYGQGANYGYTF. The full variable domain, rest sourced from reference TRBV18 and TRBJ1-2, is NAGVMQNPRHLVRRRGQEARLRCSPMKGHSHVYWYRQLPEEGLKFMVYLQKENIIDESGMPKERFSAEFPKEGPSILRIQQVVRGDSAAYFCASSPYGQGANYGYTFGSGTRLTVV.

The chain uses TRBV5-1 and TRBJ1-5, with 7 bases that match TRBD1. Germline assignment: CDR1 SGHRS and CDR2 YFSETQ. The CDR3 spans 14 residues. V lost 4 bases and J lost 4; bases outside the gene matches: 5. Here the CDR3 DNA reads TGCGCCAGCAGCCCAGGGACAGCTAATCAGCCCCAGCATTTT. Its translation is CASSPGTANQPQHF.

This rearrangement joins TRBV3-1 (or the pseudogene TRBV3-2) to TRBJ2-3; 9 bases match TRBD2. CDR1 is LGHDT and CDR2 is YNNKEL in the germline V gene (reference sequence). Losses at the gene ends were 1 base for V and 2 bases for J; bases not matched to a gene: 7. The CDR3 extends over 17 amino acids. As DNA, the CDR3 is TGTGCCAGCAGCCAAGCCGTTCTAGCGGGGATCACAGATACGCAGTATTTT. This translates into CASSQAVLAGITDTQYF.

The chain is built from TRBV7-2 and TRBJ2-5; D remains ambiguous. Deletions cut 1 base from V and 5 bases from J, with 5 bases between. The CDR3 length is 12 residues. The germline V gene has CDR1 SGHTA and CDR2 FQGNSA. CDR3 DNA: TGTGCCAGCAGCTTAGTTGGCGAGACCCAGTACTTC. The encoded protein is CASSLVGETQYF.

The chain couples TRBV5-6 to TRBJ2-1, with D maybe TRBD2 (5 bases). The germline CDR1 and CDR2 sequences are SGHDT and YYEEEE. Between the trimmed V and J ends, which lost 5 bases and 2 bases, there was a span of 20 bases. The CDR3 extends over 17 amino acids. CDR3: CASRPTEGISPYNEQFF. The CDR3 DNA sequence: TGTGCCAGCAGACCAACTGAGGGAATTAGCCCCTACAATGAGCAGTTCTTC.

The chain combines TRBV3-1 (or the pseudogene TRBV3-2) with TRBJ1-2, with 9 bases identical to TRBD1. Losses at the gene ends were 3 bases for V and 2 bases for J; bases not matched to a gene: 1. CDR1 is LGHDT, CDR2 YNNKEL, per germline (reference sequence). The CDR3 covers 14 residues. The CDR3 coding sequence is TGTGCCAGCAGCCAGGGGACAGGGAACTATGGCTACACCTTC. Translation: CASSQGTGNYGYTF.

The chain links TRBV7-9 to TRBJ1-2; TRBD1 matches 7 bases. Per germline, CDR1 SEHNR and CDR2 FQNEAQ (reference sequence). The ends lost 5 bases at V and 8 bases at J; junction bases unmatched: 14. The CDR3 loop spans 15 amino acids. Written as DNA, the CDR3 is TGTGCCAGCAGCCCGGGACAGTCTACTATGGAGGGCTACACCTTC. Residues: CASSPGQSTMEGYTF.